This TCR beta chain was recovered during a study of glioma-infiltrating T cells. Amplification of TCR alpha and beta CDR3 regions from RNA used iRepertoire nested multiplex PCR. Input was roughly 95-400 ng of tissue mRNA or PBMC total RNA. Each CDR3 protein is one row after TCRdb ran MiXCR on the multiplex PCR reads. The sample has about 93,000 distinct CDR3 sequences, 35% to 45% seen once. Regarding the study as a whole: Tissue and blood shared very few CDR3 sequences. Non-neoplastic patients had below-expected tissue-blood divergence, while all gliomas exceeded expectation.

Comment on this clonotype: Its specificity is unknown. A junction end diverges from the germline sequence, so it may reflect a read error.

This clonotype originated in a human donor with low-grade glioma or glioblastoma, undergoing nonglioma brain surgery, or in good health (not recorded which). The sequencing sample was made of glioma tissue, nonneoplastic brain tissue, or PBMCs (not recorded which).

As DNA, the CDR3 is TGTGCCAGCAGCTCCACAAATTCACCTCTCCACTTT. It specifies CASSSTNSPLHF. The chain couples TRBV11-2 to TRBJ1-6; D is uncertain. In germline, CDR1 is SGHAT, CDR2 FQNNGV. The CDR3 covers 12 residues. The variable domain in full, with the rest retrieved from reference TRBV11-2 and TRBJ1-6, is EAGVAQSPRYKIIEKRQSVAFWCNPISGHATLYWYQQILGQGPKLLIQFQNNGVVDDSQLPKDRFSAERLKGVDSTLKIQPAKLEDSAVYLCASSSTNSPLHFGNGTRLTVT.